These 5 T cell receptor beta chains came from one sample sequenced in a study of cytomegalovirus exposure and HLA in healthy donors. The PCR ran on 60 Vbeta and 13 Jbeta primers. Generated by immunoSEQ multiplex PCR, the TCRdb table keeps only in-frame clones and is missing some. The table has hundreds of thousands of clones, 75% to 90% seen once; the top ten hold 0.95% to 1.1%. Sequenced: PBMCs. Receptor source: a woman under 30 in good health and CMV-seronegative.

This sequence joins TRBV6-1 and TRBJ2-7; perhaps TRBD1 as D (5 bases). Germline CDR1 and CDR2: MNHNS and SASEGT. The CDR3 runs to 14 residues. Trimming took 2 bases from V and 0 from J, leaving 8 bases between them. CDR3 loop: CASSEQGYSYEQYF. CDR3 nucleotide sequence: TGTGCCAGCAGTGAACAGGGATACTCCTACGAGCAGTACTTC.

V is TRBV6-6 and J is TRBJ2-3; D perhaps matches TRBD2 (5 bases). The CDR3 has 13 residues. In germline, CDR1 is MNHNY, CDR2 SVGAGI (reference sequence). Deletions cut 4 bases from V and 4 bases from J, with 9 bases between. CDR3 sequence: CASSLSGADTQYF. CDR3 bases: TGTGCCAGCAGTTTGTCCGGGGCAGATACGCAGTATTTT.

This rearrangement joins TRBV10-3 to TRBJ2-5; TRBD2 matches 8 bases. V lost 3 bases, J lost 4 bases, and 4 bases stayed unmatched. CDR1 and CDR2 from the germline V gene are ENHRY and SYGVKD. The CDR3 length is 14 residues. CDR3 DNA sequence: TGTGCCATCAGTGATCGGCTAGCGGGAGAGACCCAGTACTTC. Amino acid sequence: CAISDRLAGETQYF.

The gene calls are TRBV10-3 and TRBJ1-1; D may be TRBD1 (5 bases). V lost 4 bases and J lost 1, with 7 bases in between. The germline gives CDR1 ENHRY, CDR2 SYGVKD. The CDR3 has 13 amino acids. The CDR3 loop reads CAISGTGNTEAFF. CDR3 nucleotides: TGTGCCATCAGTGGCACAGGGAACACTGAAGCTTTCTTT.

Details on this clone: The junction shows a germline mismatch at one end, possibly a read error. This sample also contains other DNA sequences that code for the same CDR3. The V and J genes are TRBV13 and TRBJ1-6, with 9 bases fitting TRBD1. The CDR3 sequence is 15 residues long. Germline CDR1 reads PRHDT; CDR2 reads FYEKMQ (reference sequence). The CDR3 nucleotides are TGCGCCAGCAGCTTAGCTGGGACAGGGAATTCACCCCTCCACTTT. It encodes CASSLAGTGNSPLHF. The full variable domain, completed using reference TRBV13 and TRBJ1-6, is AAGVIQSPRHLIKEKRETATLKCYPIPRHDTVYWYQQGPGQDPQFLISFYEKMQSDKGSIPDRFSAQQFSDYHSELNMSSLELGDSALYFCASSLAGTGNSPLHFGNGTRLTVT.